The 24 T cell receptor beta chains below come from one sample, sequenced in a study of CD8+ T cells in alopecia areata. Following RNA extraction, reverse transcription yielded cDNA that acted as the sequencing template. Assay used: immunoSEQ multiplex PCR; TCRdb lists only in-frame clones, some missing. The sample has more than 200,000 clones, roughly two thirds seen once. The specimen was CD4+ T cells sorted from blood, collected at week 0. Every receptor here comes from a human donor with alopecia areata.

V is TRBV30 and J is TRBJ2-7; possible D gene TRBD2, 5 bases. Trimming cost V 0 bases and J 3 bases, with 9 bases left between them. CDR1 is GTSNPN, CDR2 SVGIG, per germline (reference sequence). This CDR3 is 13 amino acids long. In DNA, the CDR3 is TGTGCCTGGAGTGTACTAGGTCACTACGAGCAGTACTTC. Protein: CAWSVLGHYEQYF.

This chain uses TRBV29-1 with TRBJ1-5; no firm D call. The CDR3 consists of 12 residues. Germline values: CDR1 SQVTM, CDR2 ANQGSEA. Trimming cost V 6 bases and J 3 bases, with 9 bases left between them. For the CDR3, the DNA is TGCAGCGTCGTTGAAAACAATCAGCCCCAGCATTTT. Protein sequence: CSVVENNQPQHF.

This clone occurred a few times. The gene calls are TRBV29-1 and TRBJ1-1, with D unresolved. This CDR3 spans 13 amino acids. CDR1 and CDR2 from the germline V gene are SQVTM and ANQGSEA. Trimming shortened V by 6 bases and J by 1 base, and 12 bases separated the two germline ends. CDR3 residues: CSVGSRSNTEAFF. DNA for the CDR3: TGCAGCGTCGGCAGCAGGTCGAACACTGAAGCTTTCTTT.

This clone was observed a single time. This chain joins TRBV6-5 and TRBJ1-2; D remains unclear. V was trimmed by 0 bases and J by 8 bases, leaving 10 bases between them. This CDR3 has 13 amino acids. CDR1 and CDR2 from the germline V gene are MNHEY and SVGAGI. CDR3 sequence reads: CASSYSGLGGYTF. The CDR3 DNA reads as TGTGCCAGCAGTTACTCGGGATTAGGGGGCTACACCTTC.

Concerning this clone: Other DNA sequences in this sample translate to the same CDR3. The CDR3 loop is CASSLLETQYF. The CDR3 DNA reads TGTGCCAGCAGCTTACTGGAGACCCAGTACTTC. The chain carries TRBV7-9 and TRBJ2-5; D ambiguous. The germline V and J ends were trimmed by 2 bases and 5 bases, with 3 bases remaining between them. Germline values: CDR1 SEHNR, CDR2 FQNEAQ (reference sequence). The CDR3 is 11 residues long.

The rearrangement uses TRBV6-5 and TRBJ1-6; TRBD1 matches at 9 bases. There are 15 residues in the CDR3. CDR1 and CDR2 from the germline V gene are MNHEY and SVGAGI. With V trimmed by 5 bases and J by 8 bases, 7 bases remained unmatched. For the CDR3, the DNA is TGTGCCAGCAGTCCCCGGACAGGGGTTGATTCACCCCTCCACTTT. This gives the protein CASSPRTGVDSPLHF.

The chain joins TRBV30 to TRBJ1-1, with a weak D call TRBD1 (5 bases). The CDR3 extends over 16 amino acids. Trimming left V 0 bases short and J 0 bases short, with 14 bases between. Germline assignment: CDR1 GTSNPN and CDR2 SVGIG (reference sequence). The CDR3 loop reads CAWSVGTFIMNTEAFF. The CDR3 DNA is TGTGCCTGGAGTGTTGGGACTTTCATCATGAACACTGAAGCTTTCTTT.

The DNA of the CDR3 is TGTGCCAGCAGCCAAGGGCGGTACGAGCAGTACTTC. Its translation: CASSQGRYEQYF. The V call is TRBV14, the J call TRBJ2-7; D unresolved. Germline V gene data show CDR1 as SGHDN and CDR2 as FVKESK. Trimming shortened V by 1 base and J by 4 bases, and 5 bases separated the two germline ends. The CDR3 has 12 residues.

This clone appeared once. The chain is built from TRBV7-9 and TRBJ2-1, with D possibly matching TRBD2 (5 bases). The V and J ends lost 6 bases and 4 bases respectively, with 13 bases between them. The CDR3 runs to 14 residues. In germline, CDR1 is SEHNR, CDR2 FQNEAQ (reference sequence). CDR3 nucleotides: TGTGCCAGCAGTATAAGCGGTTCGTACAATGAGCAGTTCTTC. Translation gives CASSISGSYNEQFF.

This clone has a single count. The chain recombines TRBV9 with TRBJ2-2; 10 bases map to TRBD1. The CDR3 totals 15 residues. Germline assignment: CDR1 SGDLS and CDR2 YYNGEE. V was clipped by 1 base and J by 6 bases; unmatched bases: 3. The CDR3 reads CASSVRQGAPGELFF. In nucleotides, the CDR3 is TGTGCCAGCAGCGTACGACAGGGGGCCCCCGGGGAGCTGTTTTTT.

V gene TRBV30 combines with J gene TRBJ2-2; weak D call: TRBD1 (5 bases). Germline V gene lookup returns CDR1 GTSNPN and CDR2 SVGIG (reference sequence). The V gene lost 7 bases and the J gene lost 6 bases, with 12 bases spanning the gap. CDR3 length: 12 amino acids. The CDR3: CASPGFPGELFF. The CDR3 DNA reads as TGTGCCTCCCCAGGGTTCCCCGGGGAGCTGTTTTTT.

This clone was seen only a few times. The rearrangement uses TRBV7-8 and TRBJ1-5; D not certain. Germline V lookup: CDR1 SGHVS, CDR2 FQNEAQ. V lost 6 bases to trimming and J lost 0 bases, with 15 bases between them. The CDR3 is 16 residues long. The CDR3 is CASSLTTGSSNQPQHF. The CDR3 DNA is TGTGCCAGCAGTTTGACGACCGGCAGTAGCAATCAGCCCCAGCATTTT. The complete variable domain, with remaining parts taken from reference TRBV7-8 and TRBJ1-5, reads GAGVSQSPRYKVAKRGQDVALRCDPISGHVSLFWYQQALGQGPEFLTYFQNEAQLDKSGLPSDRFFAERPEGSVSTLKIQRTQQEDSAVYLCASSLTTGSSNQPQHFGDGTRLSIL.

The chain uses TRBV2 and TRBJ2-1, with D unresolved. This CDR3 has 14 residues. From germline, CDR1 is SNHLY and CDR2 FYNNEI. Trimming removed 5 bases at V and 0 bases at J, with 8 bases between. The CDR3 nucleotides read TGTGCCAGCAGTCCCGTAAGCTCCTACAATGAGCAGTTCTTC. This codes for CASSPVSSYNEQFF. The entire variable domain, with the rest obtained from reference TRBV2 and TRBJ2-1, is as follows: EPEVTQTPSHQVTQMGQEVILRCVPISNHLYFYWYRQILGQKVEFLVSFYNNEISEKSEIFDDQFSVERPDGSNFTLKIRSTKLEDSAMYFCASSPVSSYNEQFFGPGTRLTVL.

The chain carries TRBV20-1 and TRBJ2-4; the D gene is possibly TRBD2 (6 bases). V dropped 7 bases and J dropped 8 bases, with 9 bases sitting between them. This CDR3 contains 10 residues. Germline assignment: CDR1 DFQATT and CDR2 SNEGSKA (reference sequence). As DNA, the CDR3 is TGCAGTGTTCGGAGGGACATTCAGTACTTC. Its protein product is CSVRRDIQYF.

The rearrangement joins TRBV29-1 to TRBJ1-2, with TRBD1 matching over 7 bases. V was clipped by 4 bases and J by 6 bases; unmatched bases: 5. Germline V gene data show CDR1 as SQVTM and CDR2 as ANQGSEA. There are 12 residues in the CDR3. The CDR3 reads CSVATGVNGYTF. For the CDR3, the DNA is TGCAGCGTTGCTACAGGGGTAAATGGCTACACCTTC. Full variable domain (rest looked up from reference TRBV29-1 and TRBJ1-2): SAVISQKPSRDICQRGTSLTIQCQVDSQVTMMFWYRQQPGQSLTLIATANQGSEATYESGFVIDKFPISRPNLTFSTLTVSNMSPEDSSIYLCSVATGVNGYTFGSGTRLTVV.

V usage is TRBV6-5 and J usage is TRBJ1-4, with D possibly matching TRBD1 (5 bases). The ends were cut back, 6 bases at V and 7 bases at J, with 15 bases in the middle. The CDR3 is 14 residues long. CDR1 is MNHEY and CDR2 is SVGAGI in the germline V gene. The CDR3 bases are TGTGCCAGCAGACCCCGGGGGACGTTTGAAAAACTGTTTTTT. Its protein product is CASRPRGTFEKLFF.

The V call is TRBV29-1, the J call TRBJ2-2; TRBD2 might be the D (5 bases). CDR1 and CDR2 (germline): SQVTM, ANQGSEA. V was pared by 6 bases and J by 3 bases, with 11 bases between. The CDR3 is made up of 13 amino acids. As DNA, the CDR3 is TGCAGCGTGAACGGGGTTGACACCGGGGAGCTGTTTTTT. It yields the protein CSVNGVDTGELFF.

With regard to this clone: The same CDR3 can be traced to other DNA sequences in this sample. The rearrangement links TRBV4-2 to TRBJ2-3, with D possibly matching TRBD2 (5 bases). The CDR3 contains 15 residues. V lost 1 base to trimming and J lost 5 bases, with 13 bases between them. Germline values: CDR1 LGHNA, CDR2 YNFKEQ. CDR3 DNA sequence: TGTGCCAGCAGCCAAGTTCCACGGGGTGGAGATACGCAGTATTTT. This sequence encodes CASSQVPRGGDTQYF.

The chain recombines TRBV9 with TRBJ2-2; D unclear. CDR1 SGDLS and CDR2 YYNGEE come from the germline V gene. V was clipped by 3 bases and J by 2 bases, with 5 bases between them. This CDR3 contains 13 residues. The CDR3 protein is CASSADNTGELFF. The CDR3 nucleotides read TGTGCCAGCAGCGCCGACAACACCGGGGAGCTGTTTTTT. Filled out from reference TRBV9 and TRBJ2-2, the complete variable domain reads DSGVTQTPKHLITATGQRVTLRCSPRSGDLSVYWYQQSLDQGLQFLIQYYNGEERAKGNILERFSAQQFPDLHSELNLSSLELGDSALYFCASSADNTGELFFGEGSRLTVL.

The rearrangement joins TRBV30 to TRBJ1-3; D call uncertain. In germline, CDR1 is GTSNPN, CDR2 SVGIG (reference sequence). The CDR3 extends over 13 amino acids. V gave up 1 base and J gave up 4 bases, with 8 bases separating them. CDR3 sequence (DNA): TGTGCCTGGAGTGGCCTGACAGGAAACACCATATATTTT. Translated, it gives CAWSGLTGNTIYF.

The V and J genes are TRBV7-2 and TRBJ2-3; 11 nucleotides align to TRBD2. The CDR3 length is 17 residues. The germline CDR1 and CDR2 sequences are SGHTA and FQGNSA. V trimming: 5 bases; J trimming: 4 bases; junction bases outside the gene matches: 11. The CDR3 protein is CASSPKDSGGAADTQYF. The DNA of the CDR3 is TGTGCCAGCAGCCCCAAAGATAGCGGGGGGGCCGCAGATACGCAGTATTTT.

This sequence joins TRBV6-5 and TRBJ2-3; no firm D call. This CDR3 comprises 14 residues. V was pared by 5 bases and J by 8 bases, with 17 bases between. Per germline, CDR1 MNHEY and CDR2 SVGAGI. The CDR3 loop reads CASSAIRTTGTQYF. CDR3 DNA sequence: TGTGCCAGCAGTGCAATTAGGACCACCGGTACGCAGTATTTT.

CDR3: CASSLAAGETQYF. CDR3 sequence (DNA): TGTGCCAGCAGCTTGGCCGCGGGAGAGACCCAGTACTTC. V and J are TRBV5-4 and TRBJ2-5; D is possibly TRBD2 (5 bases). With 0 bases removed from V and 4 bases from J, the gap between germline ends came to 7 bases. CDR1 is SGHNT, CDR2 YYREEE, per germline (reference sequence). This CDR3 region has 13 residues.

This clone was seen once. The rearrangement uses TRBV18 and TRBJ2-7; 7 bases map to TRBD1. J was trimmed by 5 bases and V by 3 bases; bases with no gene match: 4. Looked up from germline, CDR1 is KGHSH and CDR2 is LQKENI. The CDR3 runs to 13 residues. The DNA of the CDR3 is TGTGCCAGCTCACCCGACAGGGTCCACGAGCAGTACTTC. It encodes CASSPDRVHEQYF. Based on the CDR3 plus reference TRBV18 and TRBJ2-7, the full variable domain is NAGVMQNPRHLVRRRGQEARLRCSPMKGHSHVYWYRQLPEEGLKFMVYLQKENIIDESGMPKERFSAEFPKEGPSILRIQQVVRGDSAAYFCASSPDRVHEQYFGPGTRLTVT.